The sequence of this T cell receptor (beta chain) was determined in a study of blood T cell repertoires in COVID-19 (dated by TCRdb to 2020 to 2022). About the study as a whole: Samples covering the acute and convalescent phases of COVID-19 were provided by collaborators in the United States, Italy and Spain. The prospective study material was composed of cDNA or gDNA derived from T cells, B-cell-depleted T cells, or PBMCs. The dataset comprised deeply sampled blood TCRbeta repertoires from subjects exposed to, actively infected with, or recovered from COVID-19. The repertoires were released in a freely available public database intended as a resource for research on the immune response to SARS-CoV-2. The samples were drawn from two sources: the first 160 participants of the ongoing ImmuneRACE study, and approximately 1,300 subjects contributed by 6 global collaborators. The sample metadata nearly always contained a de-identified subject ID, COVID-19 status, age in years and sex. Where available, HLA class I and class II types were taken from metadata supplied by the sample provider and were not determined by assay-based typing. The paper as a whole reports these results and caveats: How much clinical and demographic metadata was included differed by source and by participant, and the metadata was provided uncurated.

Regarding this clone: Its recognized antigen is unknown. Per-base quality was not reported, and no clone a single base away is much larger than it.

TCRbeta CDR3 regions were amplified from genomic DNA using the immunoSEQ Assay, a bias-controlled multiplex PCR. Concerning the study's data processing: Within the assay, amplification of reference gene primers was used to estimate how many nucleated cells each sample contained. To quantify the absolute abundance of each unique TCRbeta CDR3 rearrangement, sequence reads were collapsed and filtered. For each sample, productive Simpson clonality was calculated as the square root of Simpson's diversity index over productive rearrangements. The clones in this table, taken by TCRdb from immuneACCESS, are in-frame only. Not every clone is retained; where verified, under half of the shortfall comes from an unresolved V gene, and the cause of the rest is unknown. Clonal size and the V and J genes are those of that table, whereas D and trimming came from the DNA. For this sample there are about 59,000 clones; approximately 81% appear just once. Of the sample, 25% to 35% falls within the top ten clones.

Collaborating institutions collected whole blood in K2EDTA tubes following their own protocols. For TCRbeta analysis, collaborator samples were shipped as frozen whole blood, as isolated PBMCs, or as DNA extracted from either sample type. This receptor was obtained from a woman aged 80 or over with active or convalescent COVID-19. Sample: peripheral blood.

The nucleotides are TGTGCCAGCAGTTTACAGGGGACGGGCGGCTACACCTTC. Its protein product is CASSLQGTGGYTF. Recombination joined TRBV6-4 with TRBJ1-2; 7 bases in between match TRBD1. Relative to germline, V is missing 5 bases and J is missing 8 bases, with 8 bases of the junction outside any gene match. The germline V gene specifies MRHNA as CDR1 and SNTAGT as CDR2. Including cysteine and phenylalanine, the CDR3 has 13 amino acids. Here the CDR3 DNA is all that survives: 39 bases in frame from base 1.